This T cell receptor (beta chain) appears in the sequencing data of a study of T cell responses to AZD1222 COVID-19 vaccine (dated by TCRdb to 2020 to 2022). Study-wide context: A total of 230 to 250 trial participants underwent TCR sequencing, of whom 200 to 220 received two doses of AZD1222 and about 25 received two doses of the MenACWY control vaccine. Trial participants were enrolled into age subgroups of 18-55, 56-69 and 70-plus years, which contained approximately 150, 30 and 60 TCR-sequenced participants, respectively. Summary of the overall study and its limitations: Epitopes outside the regions mutated in the B.1.351 and B.1.1.7 variants were reportedly recognized by nearly half of the unique spike-specific TCRs. After two AZD1222 doses, both the breadth and the depth of spike-specific TCRs were significantly higher than at day 0 and than in MenACWY recipients. Only five or six AZD1222 recipients were SARS-CoV-2 seropositive at baseline, limiting conclusions about previously exposed vaccinees. The vaccine-associated CD4 TCRs covered the entire spike protein, and the dominant responses fell in regions 160-218 and 743-854. No day 14 peak-response samples were available, so repertoires were characterized only after the peak T cell response. Participants were mostly white British, with more females than males. The authors suggested clonal diversity may have been underestimated. In the small 56-69-year group, the increase in depth fell short of significance, most likely because of low power.

Explained via the paper, the time point label denotes: about 28 days (+/-7) after the second vaccine dose. The sample's treatment or condition, from its label and the paper: meningococcal conjugate vaccine given as trial control. Vaccinee samples were obtained from the UK trials COV001 and COV002, which included a single-blind randomized controlled phase 2/3 trial of AZD1222 (ChAdOx1 nCoV-19) in healthy adults. Trial participant PBMC samples were collected at day 0 and day 28 after the second dose for TCRbeta chain sequencing. The CDR3 regions of human TCRbeta chains were subjected to immunosequencing. The original methods were these. Repertoire TCRs were matched against a reference library of SARS-CoV-2-specific TCRs generated with the MIRA antigen-specificity platform. Breadth was defined as the fraction of unique TCRs that were SARS-CoV-2-associated. Depth was defined as the fraction of total T cells that were SARS-CoV-2-associated. Using the MIRA data, each spike-specific TCR was mapped to the spike region that the TCR reacts to and placed in a CD4 or CD8 class. Log10-transformed breadth and depth values were compared by one-way ANOVA with Sidak's multiple comparisons tests. The table was pulled from immuneACCESS by TCRdb, which kept in-frame rearrangements only. Such tables lose some clones; where checked, under half of the loss comes from unresolved V genes, and the rest has no known cause. Clone size and the V and J calls come from that table; the DNA yielded D and trimming. This sample is represented by around 140,000 clones; approximately 85% of them were singletons. The ten largest clones represent 7.9% of the sample.

This clone was found once. There is no known antigen for this receptor. No base-level quality is on record; no much larger clone is a single base apart. Material: peripheral blood, obtained 28 days after the second dose of the MenACWY control vaccine. The TCR sequence derives from an adult who received the MenACWY meningococcal vaccine as a control.

The nucleotide sequence reads TGTGCCAGCCTCGGGGGACCCACAGATACGCAGTATTTT. It specifies CASLGGPTDTQYF. In this chain, TRBV27 is recombined with TRBJ2-3; a weak D assignment points to TRBD2 (6 bases agree). V is shortened by 8 bases, J by 2 bases, and the region joining them spans 11 bases. The CDR3 has 13 amino acids, counting the end cysteine and phenylalanine. Of the read, only the CDR3 DNA is kept; its 39 bases are in frame from base 1. CDR1 MNHEY and CDR2 SMNVEV were looked up in the germline V gene (reference sequence).